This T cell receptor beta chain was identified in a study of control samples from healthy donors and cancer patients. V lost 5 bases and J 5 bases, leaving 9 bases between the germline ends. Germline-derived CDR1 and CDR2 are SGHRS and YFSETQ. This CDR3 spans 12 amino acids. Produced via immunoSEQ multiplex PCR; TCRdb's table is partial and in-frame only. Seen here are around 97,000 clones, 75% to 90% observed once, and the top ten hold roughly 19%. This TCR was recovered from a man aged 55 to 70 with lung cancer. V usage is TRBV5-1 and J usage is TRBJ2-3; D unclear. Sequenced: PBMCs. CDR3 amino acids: CASRIDRDTQYF. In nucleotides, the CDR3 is TGCGCCAGCAGAATAGATAGAGATACGCAGTATTTT.